Listed below are T cell receptor beta chains from one sample, sequenced in a study of blood T cell repertoires in COVID-19. TCRdb's copy holds only in-frame clones and misses some; the assay was immunoSEQ multiplex PCR. The sample consists of about 160,000 clones, about 74% of them appearing once. Material: peripheral blood. These receptors all come from a man aged 55 to 69 with acute or convalescent COVID-19. Each CDR3 is given with its conserved first and last residue. Fields, in order: CDR3 DNA, CDR3 protein, V gene, D gene, J gene, clone size. A D gene is named only where the DNA matches it firmly. Clone size is shown for a subset of rows, as once, few, many or a class of expanded clone.

cdr3_nt: TGTGCCAGCAGCTTGGACAGGTACCAGCCCCAGCATTTT
cdr3_aa: CASSLDRYQPQHF
v_call: TRBV5-8
d_call: .
j_call: TRBJ1-5
clone_size: .

cdr3_nt: TGTGCCTGGAGTAACAGACGATCTGGGGCCAACGTCCTGACTTTC
cdr3_aa: CAWSNRRSGANVLTF
v_call: TRBV30
d_call: .
j_call: TRBJ2-6
clone_size: once

cdr3_nt: TGCAGCGTTAAGAGGGAGGCCTCTGAAGCTTTCTTT
cdr3_aa: CSVKREASEAFF
v_call: TRBV29-1
d_call: .
j_call: TRBJ1-1
clone_size: .

cdr3_nt: TGTGCCAGCCGCCGGGACAGTGGCTCACCCCTCCACTTT
cdr3_aa: CASRRDSGSPLHF
v_call: TRBV6-5
d_call: TRBD1
j_call: TRBJ1-6
clone_size: .

cdr3_nt: TGTGCCAGCAGTTGGACAAGCTCCTACAATGAGCAGTTCTTC
cdr3_aa: CASSWTSSYNEQFF
v_call: TRBV6-2/TRBV6-3
d_call: .
j_call: TRBJ2-1
clone_size: .

cdr3_nt: TGCAGCGGAGGACAGGGGACGGGGACGCAGTATTTT
cdr3_aa: CSGGQGTGTQYF
v_call: TRBV29-1
d_call: TRBD1
j_call: TRBJ2-3
clone_size: .

cdr3_nt: TGTGCCAGCAGCTTAGCCGACAGGGAGAACACTGAAGCTTTCTTT
cdr3_aa: CASSLADRENTEAFF
v_call: TRBV7-2
d_call: TRBD1
j_call: TRBJ1-1
clone_size: .

cdr3_nt: TGTGCCAGCAGTTTAACAGCCCAACCTAGCACAGATACGCAGTATTTT
cdr3_aa: CASSLTAQPSTDTQYF
v_call: TRBV27
d_call: .
j_call: TRBJ2-3
clone_size: .

cdr3_nt: TGTGCCAGCAGCCACACGGACAGGGAGAACACTGAAGCTTTCTTT
cdr3_aa: CASSHTDRENTEAFF
v_call: TRBV3-1/TRBV3-2
d_call: TRBD1
j_call: TRBJ1-1
clone_size: .

cdr3_nt: TGCGCCAGCAGCCTGCGACAGAACACTGAAGCTTTCTTT
cdr3_aa: CASSLRQNTEAFF
v_call: TRBV5-1
d_call: .
j_call: TRBJ1-1
clone_size: .

cdr3_nt: TGTGCCAGCCTAACTACTAGGAACACTGAAGCTTTCTTT
cdr3_aa: CASLTTRNTEAFF
v_call: TRBV2
d_call: .
j_call: TRBJ1-1
clone_size: .

cdr3_nt: TGTGCCAGCAGCTTGGGGGGCTCCTACAATGAGCAGTTCTTC
cdr3_aa: CASSLGGSYNEQFF
v_call: TRBV7-3
d_call: .
j_call: TRBJ2-1
clone_size: .

cdr3_nt: TGTGCCAGCTCCCTCGACCCCCTACGACAGGGGGTTGGCTACACCTTC
cdr3_aa: CASSLDPLRQGVGYTF
v_call: TRBV18
d_call: TRBD1
j_call: TRBJ1-2
clone_size: .

cdr3_nt: TGTGCCAGCAACGGGGAATATGGCTACACCTTC
cdr3_aa: CASNGEYGYTF
v_call: TRBV12-3/TRBV12-4
d_call: .
j_call: TRBJ1-2
clone_size: .

cdr3_nt: TGCGCCAGCAGCAGATGGACTAGCGGGGGGGCCGAGGAGACCCAGTACTTC
cdr3_aa: CASSRWTSGGAEETQYF
v_call: TRBV5-1
d_call: TRBD2
j_call: TRBJ2-5
clone_size: once

cdr3_nt: TGTGCCAGCAGTTCGGGCCGAGGGGAGACCCAGTACTTC
cdr3_aa: CASSSGRGETQYF
v_call: TRBV2
d_call: .
j_call: TRBJ2-5
clone_size: .

cdr3_nt: TGTGCCACCAGCAGAGGGGTAAGGGGGGACAGGGCGAATCAGCCCCAGCATTTT
cdr3_aa: CATSRGVRGDRANQPQHF
v_call: TRBV15
d_call: TRBD1
j_call: TRBJ1-5
clone_size: .

cdr3_nt: TGTGCCAGCAGCCAAGCGACAGGGAGAGCCTACGAGCAGTACTTC
cdr3_aa: CASSQATGRAYEQYF
v_call: TRBV3-1/TRBV3-2
d_call: TRBD1
j_call: TRBJ2-7
clone_size: .

cdr3_nt: TGTGCCAGCAGCCTCAGGGGACGCGAGCAGTACTTC
cdr3_aa: CASSLRGREQYF
v_call: TRBV13
d_call: .
j_call: TRBJ2-7
clone_size: .

cdr3_nt: TGTGCCAGCAGTTACGGCGCCACCGGAGACACAGATACGCAGTATTTT
cdr3_aa: CASSYGATGDTDTQYF
v_call: TRBV6-2/TRBV6-3
d_call: .
j_call: TRBJ2-3
clone_size: .

cdr3_nt: TGTGCCACCAGCAGAGATCAGGCATTAGGTTCACCCCTCCACTTT
cdr3_aa: CATSRDQALGSPLHF
v_call: TRBV15
d_call: .
j_call: TRBJ1-6
clone_size: .

cdr3_nt: TGTGCCAGCAGTGAAAAGGGGACTAGCAACTACGAGCAGTACTTC
cdr3_aa: CASSEKGTSNYEQYF
v_call: TRBV2
d_call: TRBD2
j_call: TRBJ2-7
clone_size: many

cdr3_nt: TGTGCCAGCAGTTGGGCGGACAGGGTTGATGAGCAGTTCTTC
cdr3_aa: CASSWADRVDEQFF
v_call: TRBV2
d_call: TRBD1
j_call: TRBJ2-1
clone_size: .

cdr3_nt: TGTGCCAGTAGTCCGGGACAGGGGGCGACTGGAAACACCATATATTTT
cdr3_aa: CASSPGQGATGNTIYF
v_call: TRBV19
d_call: TRBD1
j_call: TRBJ1-3
clone_size: .

cdr3_nt: TGTGCCTGGAGTTCAGGTCTTACCTCGAACACTGAAGCTTTCTTT
cdr3_aa: CAWSSGLTSNTEAFF
v_call: TRBV30
d_call: .
j_call: TRBJ1-1
clone_size: .